A single sample gave rise to the 2 T cell receptor beta chains below, sequenced in a study of CD8+CD57+ T cells in acquired aplastic anemia. According to the study, genomic DNA was the template for TCR beta VDJ and CDR3 profiling. TCRdb re-called the reads through MiXCR, storing one row per CDR3 protein. The repertoire holds around 180,000 distinct CDR3 sequences, around 60% seen once, with roughly 44% in the top ten. Sequenced input: sorted CD4+, CD8+, or CD8+CD57+ T cells (not recorded which) from PBMCs. All receptors derive from a human donor in good health.

J is TRBJ2-1 and V is TRBV20-1; 9 bases are a match to TRBD1. The V gene's germline CDR1 is DFQATT and CDR2 SNEGSKA (reference sequence). The V and J ends lost 2 bases and 10 bases, in that order; junction bases with no gene match: 9. The CDR3 covers 14 residues. The CDR3 region is CSARQRTGVGEQFF. The DNA for the CDR3 is TGCAGTGCTAGACAAAGGACAGGGGTGGGAGAGCAGTTCTTC.

The chain has TRBV19 and TRBJ1-3, with 9 bases lining up with TRBD1. The CDR3 runs 16 residues. CDR1 LNHDA and CDR2 SQIVND come from the germline V gene (reference sequence). Trimming cost V 6 bases and J 0 bases; bases outside gene matches: 6. The CDR3 spells CASSRGTGSSGNTIYF. Written as DNA, the CDR3 is TGTGCCAGTAGCCGAGGGACAGGGAGCTCTGGAAACACCATATATTTT.